This T cell receptor beta chain derives from a study of beta chain features in type 1 diabetes. Germline lookup yields CDR1 SGHAT and CDR2 FQNNGV. V was clipped by 7 bases and J by 2 bases; unmatched bases: 5. This CDR3 contains 14 residues. Of the isolated RNA, all was reverse transcribed, and so the sequenced material was expressed TCRB transcripts. The data were produced by immunoSEQ multiplex PCR, yet TCRdb's version contains in-frame clones alone and is incomplete. The repertoire consists of some 100,000 clones, with 30% to 50% occurring once and the leading ten covering about 0.07%. The clonotype originates from a woman aged 18-29 years in good health. J is TRBJ2-7 and V is TRBV11-2; 10 bases line up with TRBD1. Sequenced material: stem cell memory CD4+ T cells from blood. The CDR3 region has the DNA TGTGCCAGCACCGAGACAGGGGGCACCTACGAGCAGTACTTC. Translating it yields CASTETGGTYEQYF.